The 13 T cell receptor beta chains below all came from one sample that was sequenced in a study of T cell responses to AZD1222 COVID-19 vaccine. The assay was immunoSEQ multiplex PCR, and TCRdb's table has in-frame clones only and misses some. The sample consists of approximately 80,000 clones, about 91% of them appearing once. Sequences were derived from peripheral blood, sampled 28 days after the second AZD1222 dose. The source is an adult who received the AZD1222 COVID-19 vaccine.

As concerns this clone: The junction and the germline gene differ at one end; a read error may be behind it. This sample includes further DNA sequences coding for the same CDR3. The V gene is TRBV30, the J gene TRBJ2-7; 7 bases fit TRBD1. The CDR3 is 17 residues long. Germline V gives CDR1 GTSNPN, CDR2 SVGIG (reference sequence). This CDR3 reads CAWSVTGVRSADYEQYF. CDR3 bases: TGCGCCTGGAGTGTAACAGGGGTCCGTTCGGCCGACTACGAGCAGTACTTC.

The rearrangement joins TRBV4-1 to TRBJ2-2, with D perhaps TRBD2 (6 bases). CDR1 is MGHRA, CDR2 YSYEKL, per germline. V lost 0 bases, J lost 2 bases, and 16 bases lay in between. This CDR3 is 18 amino acids long. The DNA for the CDR3 is TGCGCCAGCAGCCAAGAACCCTTGACTAGGCCTAACACCGGGGAGCTGTTTTTT. This codes for CASSQEPLTRPNTGELFF.

This chain links TRBV20-1 with TRBJ2-7, with 8 bases identical to TRBD1. The CDR3 extends over 11 amino acids. Trimming removed 5 bases from V and 7 bases from J; junction bases left unmatched: 4. Germline V gives CDR1 DFQATT, CDR2 SNEGSKA (reference sequence). The CDR3 sequence is CSALTGGEQYF. The CDR3 coding sequence is TGCAGTGCTCTCACAGGGGGGGAGCAGTACTTC.

Comment on this clone: The same CDR3 is also encoded by other DNA sequences in this sample. This chain links TRBV18 with TRBJ2-3; the match to TRBD2 covers 11 bases. The CDR3 runs to 14 residues. J lost 5 bases, V lost 6 bases, and 4 bases had no gene match. From germline, CDR1 is KGHSH and CDR2 LQKENI. CDR3 amino acids: CASSAGTSGDTQYF. The CDR3 coding sequence is TGTGCCAGCTCGGCCGGGACTAGCGGAGATACGCAGTATTTT.

V is TRBV6-5 and J is TRBJ1-2; 7 positions agree with TRBD1. The CDR3 contains 14 residues. From germline, CDR1 is MNHEY and CDR2 SVGAGI. The junction had 2 bases not matched to a gene; V was cut back by 0 bases and J by 4 bases. This CDR3 is CASSYSSGGYGYTF. CDR3 nucleotide sequence: TGTGCCAGCAGTTACTCTTCAGGGGGCTATGGCTACACCTTC.

This clone was found once. The chain has TRBV5-6 and TRBJ2-1; a weak D match, TRBD1 (5 bases). CDR1 is SGHDT, CDR2 YYEEEE, per germline. V shed 7 bases and J shed 0 bases, with 14 bases lying between them. The CDR3 consists of 15 residues. CDR3 in DNA: TGTGCCAGCCTTACCCAGGGTTTCTCCTACAATGAGCAGTTCTTC. Its protein is CASLTQGFSYNEQFF.

The chain carries TRBV7-2 and TRBJ2-7, with 10 bases matching TRBD2. CDR3 size: 15 residues. V lost 5 bases to trimming and J lost 3 bases; unmatched junction nucleotides: 7. Per germline, CDR1 SGHTA and CDR2 FQGNSA. The CDR3 is CASSLESSGSYEQYF. The CDR3 DNA reads as TGTGCCAGCAGCCTAGAATCTAGCGGGAGCTACGAGCAGTACTTC.

The chain carries TRBV23-1 and TRBJ2-5; D not resolved. TRBV23-1 qualifies as an ORF whose function is uncertain. V lost 4 bases and J lost 3, with 15 bases in between. The CDR3 contains 15 residues. The CDR3 sequence: CASSPPRRAKETQYF. The CDR3 nucleotides are TGCGCCAGCAGTCCCCCGCGGCGTGCTAAAGAGACCCAGTACTTC.

V and J are TRBV9 and TRBJ1-4; TRBD1 aligns across 8 bases. V was pared by 5 bases and J by 7 bases, with 4 bases of the junction left unmatched. This CDR3 has 13 residues. The V gene's germline CDR1 is SGDLS and CDR2 YYNGEE. The CDR3 DNA reads as TGTGCCAGCAGAGGACAGGGAGGTGAAAAACTGTTTTTT. It encodes CASRGQGGEKLFF.

This clone has more than one count but fewer than ten. At the DNA level, this CDR3 is encoded by other sequences in the same sample as well. The chain combines TRBV11-2 with TRBJ2-1; D call uncertain. The germline CDR1 and CDR2 sequences are SGHAT and FQNNGV. V was cut by 0 bases and J by 3 bases, with 3 bases left in between. The CDR3 covers 13 residues. The CDR3 nucleotides read TGTGCCAGCAGCTTAGAGGACTACAATGAGCAGTTCTTC. Translated, it gives CASSLEDYNEQFF.

The V and J genes are TRBV4-2 and TRBJ2-7; TRBD2 might be the D (6 bases). Germline CDR1 is LGHNA and CDR2 is YNFKEQ. The germline V and J ends were trimmed by 1 base and 4 bases, with 8 bases remaining between them. The CDR3 totals 13 residues. In nucleotides, the CDR3 is TGTGCCAGCAGCCAAGGGGAGGCTTACGAGCAGTACTTC. Translation: CASSQGEAYEQYF.

CDR3 sequence: CASSDRGKCEQYF. CDR3 DNA: TGTGCCAGCAGTGACAGGGGGAAGTGCGAGCAGTACTTC. V gene TRBV6-4 combines with J gene TRBJ2-7; possible D gene TRBD1, 6 bases. Trimming removed 2 bases at V and 6 bases at J, with 11 bases between. The length of the CDR3 is 13 residues. Germline V gives CDR1 MRHNA, CDR2 SNTAGT.

The J gene is TRBJ1-2, the V gene TRBV7-9, with D tentatively TRBD1 (5 bases). Germline lookup yields CDR1 SEHNR and CDR2 FQNEAQ (reference sequence). The ends were cut back, 6 bases at V and 3 bases at J, with 14 bases in the middle. CDR3 size: 14 residues. For the CDR3, the DNA is TGTGCCAGCAGAGGGGCGTCTCCCTACTATGGCTACACCTTC. This gives the protein CASRGASPYYGYTF.